This T cell receptor (beta chain) is drawn from a study of blood T cell repertoires in COVID-19. Study details: Specimens from acute and convalescent COVID-19 originated in the United States, Italy and Spain. The cDNA or gDNA used as material had been derived from T cells, B-cell-depleted T cells, or PBMCs.

CDR1 is SGHRS, CDR2 YFSETQ, per germline. CDR3 size: 14 residues. With 4 bases clipped from V and 2 bases from J, the junction kept 5 bases outside the gene matches. Per the study methods: Counts of nucleated cells, estimated from reference gene primer amplification, were obtained. Using immunoSEQ multiplex PCR, the repertoire was profiled, and TCRdb retains in-frame clones only, with some absent. V, J and clone size derive from that table, while D and trimming were established from the DNA sequence. The table has about 210,000 clones, 84% seen once; the top ten hold 9.5% to 10%. This sequence was found in a man aged 50 to 60 with active or convalescent COVID-19. What was sequenced was peripheral blood. J is TRBJ2-5 and V is TRBV5-1; 7 positions match TRBD2. Written as DNA, the CDR3 is TGCGCCAGCAGCCGGACGGGGGGTCAAGAGACCCAGTACTTC. Protein sequence: CASSRTGGQETQYF.